What follows is one TCR beta chain and its context. Its target is unknown. The repertoire was sequenced with immunoSEQ multiplex PCR; TCRdb's copy has only in-frame clones and lacks some. The top ten clones hold under 2% of a sample with around 180,000 clones, 94% of them seen once. This sample is part of a study of T cell responses to AZD1222 COVID-19 vaccine. Findings and caveats of the study: Sampling captured repertoires only after the peak T cell response. There were mostly white British donors and more females than males, and clonal diversity was possibly underestimated.

Germline lookup yields CDR1 MDHEN and CDR2 SYDVKM. Trimming removed 8 bases from V and 8 bases from J, with 6 bases in between. The CDR3 extends over 10 amino acids. The source material was peripheral blood, sampled 28 days after the second AZD1222 dose. The TCR originated in an adult who received the AZD1222 COVID-19 vaccine. The gene calls are TRBV28 and TRBJ1-4, with D unresolved. The CDR3 region has the DNA TGTGCCAGCCTCGGCGAAAAACTGTTTTTT. Amino acids: CASLGEKLFF.